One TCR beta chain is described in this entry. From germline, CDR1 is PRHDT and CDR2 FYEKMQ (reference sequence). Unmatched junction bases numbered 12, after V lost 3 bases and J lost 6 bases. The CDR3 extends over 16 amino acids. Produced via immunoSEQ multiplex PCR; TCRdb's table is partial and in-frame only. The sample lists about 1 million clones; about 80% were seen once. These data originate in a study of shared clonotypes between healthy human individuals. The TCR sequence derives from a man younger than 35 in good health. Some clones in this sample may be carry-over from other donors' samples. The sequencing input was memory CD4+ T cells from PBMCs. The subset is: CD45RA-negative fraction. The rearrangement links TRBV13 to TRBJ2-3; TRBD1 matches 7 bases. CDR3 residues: CASSFQTGSRADTQYF. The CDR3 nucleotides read TGTGCCAGCAGCTTCCAGACAGGGTCAAGGGCGGATACGCAGTATTTT. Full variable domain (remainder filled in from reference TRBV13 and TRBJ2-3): AAGVIQSPRHLIKEKRETATLKCYPIPRHDTVYWYQQGPGQDPQFLISFYEKMQSDKGSIPDRFSAQQFSDYHSELNMSSLELGDSALYFCASSFQTGSRADTQYFGPGTRLTVL.